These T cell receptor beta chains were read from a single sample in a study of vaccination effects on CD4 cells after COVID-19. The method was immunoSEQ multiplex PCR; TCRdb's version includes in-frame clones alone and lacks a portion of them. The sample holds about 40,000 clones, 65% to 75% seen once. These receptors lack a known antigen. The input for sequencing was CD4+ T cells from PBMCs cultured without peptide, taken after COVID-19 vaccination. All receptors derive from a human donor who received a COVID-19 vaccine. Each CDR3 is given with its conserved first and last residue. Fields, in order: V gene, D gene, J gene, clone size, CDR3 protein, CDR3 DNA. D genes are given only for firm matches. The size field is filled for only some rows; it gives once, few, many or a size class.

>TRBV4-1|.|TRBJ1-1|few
CASSGRTENTEAFF
TGCGCCAGCAGCGGTAGAACGGAGAACACTGAAGCTTTCTTT
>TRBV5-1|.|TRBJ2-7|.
CASSYARVSYF
TGCGCCAGCAGTTACGCCAGGGTATCGTACTTC
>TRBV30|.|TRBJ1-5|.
CAWTFPGAATGQPQHF
TGTGCCTGGACGTTTCCGGGGGCAGCTACGGGTCAGCCCCAGCATTTT
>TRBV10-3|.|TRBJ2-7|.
CAISEENYEQYF
TGTGCCATCAGTGAGGAAAACTACGAGCAGTACTTC
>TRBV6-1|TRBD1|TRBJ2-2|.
CASSEVPDRGPGELFF
TGTGCCAGCAGTGAAGTCCCGGACAGGGGGCCCGGGGAGCTGTTTTTT
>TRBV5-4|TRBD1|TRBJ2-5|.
CASRSDRGRETQYF
TGTGCCAGCAGATCCGACAGGGGGCGAGAGACCCAGTACTTC
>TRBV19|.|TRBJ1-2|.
CASSMSGGVRGGYTF
TGTGCCAGTAGTATGAGCGGAGGGGTTCGGGGTGGCTACACCTTC
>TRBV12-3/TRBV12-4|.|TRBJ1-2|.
CASSSTDKYGYTF
TGTGCCAGCAGTTCTACAGATAAGTATGGCTACACCTTC
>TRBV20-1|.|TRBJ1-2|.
CSASNDYGYTF
TGCAGTGCAAGTAATGACTATGGCTACACCTTC
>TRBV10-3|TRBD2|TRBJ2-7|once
CAIRTSGRTYEQYF
TGTGCCATCAGGACTAGCGGGAGGACCTACGAGCAGTACTTC
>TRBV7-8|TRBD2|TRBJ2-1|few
CASSTMSGIRYNEQFF
TGTGCCAGCAGCACGATGAGCGGGATCAGGTACAATGAGCAGTTCTTC
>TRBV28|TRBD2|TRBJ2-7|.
CASSFEGTTGSYEQYF
TGTGCCAGCAGTTTTGAAGGGACTACGGGCTCCTACGAGCAGTACTTC
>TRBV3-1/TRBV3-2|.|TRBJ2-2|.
CASSQDWDTGELFF
TGTGCCAGCAGCCAAGACTGGGACACCGGGGAGCTGTTTTTT
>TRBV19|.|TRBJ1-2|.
CASSIEGNQGYTF
TGTGCCAGTAGTATTGAGGGCAATCAGGGCTACACCTTC
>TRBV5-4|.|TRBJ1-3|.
CASSLQSGAGNTIYF
TGTGCCAGCAGCTTGCAATCGGGGGCTGGAAACACCATATATTTT
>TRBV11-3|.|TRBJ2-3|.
CASSLGLGPDTQYF
TGTGCCAGCAGCTTAGGATTGGGTCCAGATACGCAGTATTTT
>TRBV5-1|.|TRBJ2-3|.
CASSPTGADTQYF
TGCGCCAGCAGCCCTACAGGTGCAGATACGCAGTATTTT
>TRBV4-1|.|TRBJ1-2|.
CASTATGLMNYGYTF
TGCGCCAGCACCGCGACAGGCCTCATGAACTATGGCTACACCTTC
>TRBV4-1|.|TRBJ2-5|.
CASSQDMGPQETQYF
TGCGCCAGCAGCCAAGATATGGGACCCCAAGAGACCCAGTACTTC
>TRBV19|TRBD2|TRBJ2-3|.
CASSSGGHTDTQYF
TGTGCCAGTAGCAGCGGGGGGCACACAGATACGCAGTATTTT
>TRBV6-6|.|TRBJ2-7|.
CASSYSVPISYEQYF
TGTGCCAGCAGTTACTCCGTTCCGATTTCCTACGAGCAGTACTTC
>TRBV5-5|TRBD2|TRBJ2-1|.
CASRGSGTRGTNEQFF
TGTGCCAGCAGGGGATCCGGGACTAGAGGAACGAATGAGCAGTTCTTC
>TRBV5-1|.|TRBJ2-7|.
CASSIDRGEQYF
TGCGCCAGCAGCATCGACCGGGGCGAGCAGTACTTC
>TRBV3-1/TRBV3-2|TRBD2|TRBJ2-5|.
CASSHLAGGPGETQYF
TGTGCCAGCAGCCACCTAGCGGGAGGGCCGGGGGAGACCCAGTACTTC
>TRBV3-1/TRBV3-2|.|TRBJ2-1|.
CASSQEGRTNSYNEQFF
TGTGCCAGCAGCCAAGAAGGCCGGACGAACTCCTACAATGAGCAGTTCTTC
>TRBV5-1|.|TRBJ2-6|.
CASLGSDSGANVLTF
TGCGCCAGTTTAGGCAGCGACTCTGGGGCCAACGTCCTGACTTTC